Following are 20 T cell receptor beta chains from one sample sequenced in a study of T cells in women clearing cervical HPV infection. Sequenced by immunoSEQ multiplex PCR; TCRdb stores in-frame clones only, minus some. This table lists about 48,000 clones. Sequencing was carried out using blood buffy coat. These receptors were obtained from a woman aged 18 to 69 with a cervical HPV16 infection that either progressed to CIN3+ or cleared (not recorded which).

Remarks on this clone: The CDR3 extends 3 residues past the end of the read, so its final part is completed from the germline J gene. J is TRBJ2-7 and V is TRBV10-3, with 9 bases that match TRBD1. In germline, CDR1 is ENHRY, CDR2 SYGVKD. This CDR3 comprises 14 residues. V lost 7 bases and J lost 6; bases outside the gene matches: 10. This CDR3 is CAITEGDRASEQYF. The CDR3 bases that were read are TGTGCCATCACCGAGGGGGACAGGGCCTCCGAG.

Details on this clone: The read ends 3 residues shy of where the CDR3 ends; the end is completed using the germline J gene. The V gene is TRBV6-4, the J gene TRBJ2-7; TRBD2 aligns across 9 bases. Germline assignment: CDR1 MRHNA and CDR2 SNTAGT. The V and J ends lost 4 bases and 0 bases, in that order; junction bases with no gene match: 4. CDR3 length equals 15 residues. CDR3 bases read: TGTGCCAGCAGTGCTAGCGGGACGAGCTCCTACGAG. It codes for CASSASGTSSYE. In full, the CDR3 is CASSASGTSSYEQYF.

Of note for this clone: The read finishes 3 residues shy of the CDR3 end, and the germline J gene is used to complete it. The V gene is TRBV5-1, the J gene TRBJ2-6; D possibly corresponds to TRBD1 (5 bases). The CDR3 is made up of 18 amino acids. Trimming stripped 5 bases from V and 0 bases from J, with 18 bases between. CDR1 is SGHRS, CDR2 YFSETQ, per germline. The CDR3 reads CASRSGSSPTSGANVLTF. The part of the CDR3 DNA that was read is TGCGCCAGCAGATCAGGGTCGTCACCTACCTCTGGGGCCAACGTC.

Concerning this clone itself: The sequence runs out 3 residues before the end of the CDR3; the remainder is reconstructed from the germline J gene. V usage is TRBV6-2 or TRBV6-3 and J usage is TRBJ1-2; 7 nucleotides match TRBD1. The CDR3 is made up of 13 amino acids. The germline CDR1 and CDR2 sequences are MNHEY and SVGEGT. Germline trimming cut 10 bases from V and 5 bases from J; bases unmatched to any gene: 10. The CDR3 reads CANFIGGPYGYTF. The sequenced part of the CDR3 DNA is TGTGCCAACTTCATAGGGGGCCCTTATGGC.

On this clone itself: Read coverage stops 3 residues before the CDR3 terminus; the germline J gene supplies the remainder. The gene calls are TRBV20-1 and TRBJ2-3; D gene uncertain. Germline CDR1 reads DFQATT; CDR2 reads SNEGSKA (reference sequence). This CDR3 region has 12 residues. The part of the CDR3 DNA that was read is TGCAGTGCTCCGGTAGCCGAGGCCACG. Its translation: CSAPVAEAT. The CDR3 in full is CSAPVAEATQYF.

On this clone itself: The sequenced fragment ends 3 residues before the CDR3 boundary, so the rest is inferred from the germline J gene. The chain employs TRBV14 and TRBJ2-7, with 9 positions matching TRBD1. Trimming removed 2 bases from V and 6 bases from J; junction bases left unmatched: 8. Germline V gives CDR1 SGHDN, CDR2 FVKESK. CDR3 length: 15 residues. The CDR3 bases that were read are TGTGCCAGCAGCCAACGGAGGCTGGACAGGGGCGAG. This sequence encodes CASSQRRLDRGE. The whole CDR3 is CASSQRRLDRGEQYF.

Details on this clone: The CDR3 extends 3 residues past the end of the read, so its final part is completed from the germline J gene. The V and J genes are TRBV5-1 and TRBJ1-2; a possible D gene is TRBD1 (5 bases). The CDR3 runs 12 residues. Germline loops: CDR1 SGHRS, CDR2 YFSETQ. V was trimmed by 4 bases and J by 6 bases, leaving 10 bases between them. CDR3 DNA, as far as it was read: TGCGCCAGCAGCCCGACAGCCCATGGC. Its protein is CASSPTAHG. The full CDR3 sequence reads CASSPTAHGYTF.

Worth noting for this clone: The read halts 3 residues ahead of the CDR3 end, with the missing end drawn from the germline J gene. The chain uses TRBV19 and TRBJ1-2, with 9 bases aligning to TRBD1. This CDR3 contains 17 residues. Germline V gene data show CDR1 as LNHDA and CDR2 as SQIVND (reference sequence). The chain's CDR3 is CASSPESPGTGTRGYTF. The CDR3 bases that were read are TGTGCCAGTAGTCCAGAATCACCCGGGACAGGGACACGCGGC.

In the case of this clone: Coverage ceases 3 residues before the CDR3 finishes, and the germline J gene fills in the end. V and J are TRBV27 and TRBJ1-2; a weak D match, TRBD1 (6 bases). V was cut by 4 bases and J by 5 bases, with 8 bases left in between. This CDR3 has 12 residues. Germline CDR1 is MNHEY and CDR2 is SMNVEV (reference sequence). Partial CDR3 DNA: TGTGCCAGCAGTTCGGACAGATATGGC. The encoded protein is CASSSDRYG. The whole CDR3 protein reads CASSSDRYGYTF.

Concerning this clone: The read falls 3 residues short of the CDR3 end, and the missing part is taken from the germline J gene. The chain joins TRBV6-2 or TRBV6-3 to TRBJ1-1; 10 bases fit TRBD1. Germline V gives CDR1 MNHEY, CDR2 SVGEGT. This CDR3 contains 15 residues. Losses at the gene ends were 2 bases for V and 3 bases for J; bases not matched to a gene: 3. Partial CDR3 DNA: TGTGCCAGCAGTTACGGGGACAGGGGATACACTGAA. Its protein is CASSYGDRGYTE. The whole CDR3 reads CASSYGDRGYTEAFF.

Concerning this clone: Sequencing ends 3 residues short of the CDR3 end; the germline J gene provides the rest. V gene TRBV18 combines with J gene TRBJ1-5; TRBD1 might be the D (5 bases). In germline, CDR1 is KGHSH, CDR2 LQKENI. V lost 2 bases and J 3 bases, leaving 11 bases between the germline ends. The CDR3 sequence is 15 residues long. CDR3 amino acids: CASSPFGGVNQPQHF. The covered CDR3 bases are TGTGCCAGCTCACCATTCGGGGGAGTCAATCAGCCC.

A word on this clone: The CDR3 is cut off 3 residues early in the read; its end comes from the germline J gene. The rearrangement links TRBV15 to TRBJ1-1; D ambiguous. CDR1 LNHNV and CDR2 YYDKDF come from the germline V gene (reference sequence). Between the trimmed V and J ends, which lost 0 bases and 5 bases, there was a span of 10 bases. This CDR3 has 14 residues. CDR3 DNA, as far as it was read: TGTGCCACCAGCAGAGATTTGCGCGTGACTGAA. It codes for CATSRDLRVTE. The full CDR3 protein reads CATSRDLRVTEAFF.

In the case of this clone: The CDR3 end falls 3 residues outside the read, so it is completed with the germline J gene. V gene TRBV7-2 combines with J gene TRBJ2-5; D not certain. The V end was cut by 6 bases, the J end by 0 bases, with 8 bases between. Looked up from germline, CDR1 is SGHTA and CDR2 is FQGNSA. This CDR3 has 13 amino acids. The sequenced part of the CDR3 DNA is TGTGCCAGCAGACACGACAACCAAGAGACC. It yields the protein CASRHDNQET. The entire CDR3 reads CASRHDNQETQYF.

The CDR3 region is CASSLKAGDWNEQFF. Partial CDR3 DNA: TGTGCCAGCAGCTTAAAAGCGGGAGATTGGAATGAG. The chain employs TRBV7-2 and TRBJ2-1; 8 bases fit TRBD2. The CDR3 is cut off 3 residues early in the read; its end comes from the germline J gene. From germline, CDR1 is SGHTA and CDR2 FQGNSA. CDR3 length equals 15 residues. V lost 2 bases and J lost 7; bases outside the gene matches: 7.

In regard to this clone: The CDR3 extends 3 residues past the end of the read, so its final part is completed from the germline J gene. The V and J genes are TRBV28 and TRBJ1-4; D ambiguous. Germline V gene sequence: CDR1 MDHEN, CDR2 SYDVKM. V was trimmed by 7 bases and J by 3 bases, leaving 12 bases between them. The CDR3 is made up of 14 amino acids. The DNA read from the CDR3 is TGTGCCAGCAAACTGACACCTCCTAATGAAAAA. Protein: CASKLTPPNEK. The whole CDR3 region reads CASKLTPPNEKLFF.

As to this clone: The read gets to within 3 residues of the CDR3 end, and the germline J gene fills in the rest. This chain joins TRBV14 and TRBJ2-1, with D hard to call. Germline V lookup: CDR1 SGHDN, CDR2 FVKESK. Deletions cut 5 bases from V and 4 bases from J, with 27 bases between. The length of the CDR3 is 19 residues. The DNA read from the CDR3 is TGTGCCAGCAGCGGAAATCACCCGGGTAAACCCACTTATTACAATGAG. This codes for CASSGNHPGKPTYYNE. The whole CDR3 sequence is CASSGNHPGKPTYYNEQFF.

In the case of this clone: The read gets to within 3 residues of the CDR3 end, and the germline J gene fills in the rest. The rearrangement joins TRBV13 to TRBJ1-6; the D is unclear. The length of the CDR3 is 17 residues. V was trimmed by 5 bases and J by 1 base, leaving 15 bases between them. CDR1 is PRHDT and CDR2 is FYEKMQ in the germline V gene (reference sequence). The sequenced CDR3 bases are TGTGCCAGCAGCCGCCGGTTTGGTAATTCCTATAATTCACCC. Translation gives CASSRRFGNSYNSP. The CDR3 in full is CASSRRFGNSYNSPLHF.

Comments on this clone: The junction departs from germline at one end; a sequencing error may be responsible. The CDR3 end is not reached by the read, which stops 3 residues before it; the germline J gene fills it in. The same CDR3 arises from other DNA sequences in this sample as well. The chain employs TRBV19 and TRBJ2-6; TRBD2 matches 11 bases. CDR1 and CDR2 from the germline V gene are LNHDA and SQIVND (reference sequence). There are 18 residues in the CDR3. The covered CDR3 bases are TGTGCAAGTAGTATCCTAGCGGGGGGCTCCTTCGGGGCCAACGTC. It translates to CASSILAGGSFGANV. The entire CDR3 sequence reads CASSILAGGSFGANVLTF.

Regarding this clone: Read data end 3 residues before the CDR3 end; the end is taken from the germline J gene. J is TRBJ2-5 and V is TRBV7-9; D possibly corresponds to TRBD2 (6 bases). Germline CDR1 and CDR2: SEHNR and FQNEAQ (reference sequence). The CDR3 runs to 14 residues. The V end lost 1 base, the J end lost 2 bases, and 8 bases lay between the germline ends. The CDR3 reads CASSLGGEQETQYF. The covered CDR3 bases are TGTGCCAGCAGCTTAGGGGGGGAGCAAGAGACC.

As to this clone: The CDR3 extends 3 residues past the end of the read, so its final part is completed from the germline J gene. The gene calls are TRBV7-2 and TRBJ1-1; possibly TRBD1 for D (5 bases). The length of the CDR3 is 14 residues. Germline CDR1 reads SGHTA; CDR2 reads FQGNSA. The V end lost 5 bases, the J end lost 5 bases, and 15 bases lay between the germline ends. The DNA read from the CDR3 is TGTGCCAGCAGCCCGAACGGGGGTGGGACTGAA. This gives the protein CASSPNGGGTE. Given in full, the CDR3 is CASSPNGGGTEAFF.